This T cell receptor (beta chain) came from a study of T cell changes during pregnancy in multiple sclerosis. The CDR3 has 16 residues. V was pared by 5 bases and J by 4 bases, with 3 bases of the junction left unmatched. Germline V gene data show CDR1 as MRHNA and CDR2 as SNTAGT. This clone was observed a handful of times. Assay used: immunoSEQ multiplex PCR; TCRdb lists only in-frame clones, some missing. Here the sample spans tens of thousands of clones, 91% being singletons. This specimen was CD8+ T cells from peripheral blood mononuclear cells, taken in the second trimester of pregnancy. The chain carries TRBV6-4 and TRBJ2-3; 16 positions match TRBD2. This receptor was identified in a female donor with multiple sclerosis, enrolled in a pregnancy study. CDR3 amino acids: CASSTGTSGGADTQYF. DNA for the CDR3: TGTGCCAGCAGTACCGGGACTAGCGGGGGGGCAGATACGCAGTATTTT.